This TCR beta chain appears in the sequencing data of a study of cytomegalovirus exposure and HLA in healthy donors. A multiplex PCR was run with 60 Vbeta primers and 13 Jbeta primers. Clones were sequenced by immunoSEQ multiplex PCR, and TCRdb holds only the in-frame ones, with some missing. The top ten clones hold 2.5% to 3.5% of a sample with 100,000 to 120,000 clones, about three quarters of them seen once. This clone was picked up a small number of times. Its specificity is not known. Germline lookup yields CDR1 MNHEY and CDR2 SVGAGI. The CDR3 spans 11 residues. V dropped 2 bases and J dropped 8 bases, with 6 bases sitting between them. The study's findings and limits: In presence/absence analyses, roughly uniform sequencing depth across donors was assumed. A few of the chains that were CMV-associated were confirmed in vitro to be specific for CMV antigens. Reported results showed that the classifier diagnosed cytomegalovirus status with high specificity and sensitivity. Further analysis was carried out later, and it showed several of the most significant clusters appearing linked to common viral pathogens.

The chain carries TRBV6-5 and TRBJ1-1; no clear D gene. Input material: PBMCs. The TCR originated in a woman aged 55-69 years in good health and CMV-seropositive. CDR3 protein: CASSYGREAFF. CDR3 DNA sequence: TGTGCCAGCAGTTACGGGAGGGAAGCTTTCTTT.